What follows describes a single TCR beta chain. The V gene's germline CDR1 is LNHDA and CDR2 SQIVND (reference sequence). CDR3 size: 16 residues. V was clipped by 3 bases and J by 7 bases, with 21 bases between them. The method was immunoSEQ multiplex PCR; TCRdb's version includes in-frame clones alone and lacks a portion of them. The table lists about 1 million clones, approximately 68% of them singletons, with 1.5% in the top ten. The data are from a study of shared clonotypes between healthy human individuals. The source of this sequence is a man aged 18-30 years in good health. The chain employs TRBV19 and TRBJ1-2, with D perhaps matching TRBD1 (6 bases). The sequenced sample was memory CD4+ T cells sorted from blood. The subset denotes: CD45RA-negative fraction. CDR3: CASSIPGQTGNPGYTF. The CDR3 DNA sequence: TGTGCCAGTAGTATCCCCGGACAGACGGGAAACCCTGGCTACACCTTC.